A single sample gave rise to the 9 T cell receptor beta chains below, sequenced in a study of neoadjuvant anti-PD-1 for oral cavity cancer (dated by TCRdb to the early 2020s). The receptor library was made with the immunoSEQ multiplex PCR assay. TCRdb took over this immuneACCESS table, retaining in-frame rearrangements with V and J assigned. Such tables are incomplete; in checked studies, under half of the missing clones stem from an unresolved V gene, and the remainder is unexplained. The sample contains about 13,000 clones, under 70% of them found a single time. Approximately 3% of the sample is in the top ten clones. The time point label on this specimen signifies: after neoadjuvant nivolumab, at surgical resection. Sequenced here: PBMCs, sampled after nivolumab (anti-PD-1) treatment. These receptor sequences come from a person aged 35-79 years with oral cavity squamous cell carcinoma.

This clone was counted only a few times. This chain connects TRBV2 to TRBJ1-2, with no clear D. The V and J ends lost 5 bases and 10 bases respectively, with 17 bases between them. The CDR3 spans 13 residues. Per germline, CDR1 SNHLY and CDR2 FYNNEI. The DNA of the CDR3 is TGTGCCAGCAGTTTAAATCCGAGGTTTGACTACACCTTC. Translated, it gives CASSLNPRFDYTF. The entire variable domain, with the rest obtained from reference TRBV2 and TRBJ1-2, is as follows: EPEVTQTPSHQVTQMGQEVILRCVPISNHLYFYWYRQILGQKVEFLVSFYNNEISEKSEIFDDQFSVERPDGSNFTLKIRSTKLEDSAMYFCASSLNPRFDYTFGSGTRLTVV.

The gene calls are TRBV10-3 and TRBJ2-1; D remains unclear. Between the trimmed V and J ends, which lost 7 bases and 10 bases, there was a span of 11 bases. Looked up from germline, CDR1 is ENHRY and CDR2 is SYGVKD. This CDR3 contains 11 residues. CDR3 protein: CAINSGSEQFF. The CDR3, as DNA: TGTGCCATCAATTCTGGGTCCGAGCAGTTCTTC.

This clone turned up a few times. The genes are TRBV5-4 and TRBJ2-2; possible D gene TRBD1, 6 bases. V was pared by 0 bases and J by 4 bases, with 10 bases between. Germline lookup yields CDR1 SGHNT and CDR2 YYREEE (reference sequence). This CDR3 has 15 residues. The CDR3 nucleotides read TGTGCCAGCAGCTTGGGGGGGCAGATCACCGGGGAGCTGTTTTTT. Amino acid sequence: CASSLGGQITGELFF.

The rearrangement uses TRBV15 and TRBJ1-1; no firm D call. The V end was cut by 0 bases, the J end by 0 bases, with 5 bases between. Germline V gene data show CDR1 as LNHNV and CDR2 as YYDKDF (reference sequence). The CDR3 has 14 residues. The CDR3 sequence: CATSRDRMNTEAFF. The CDR3 DNA is TGTGCCACCAGCAGAGACCGAATGAACACTGAAGCTTTCTTT.

The V and J genes are TRBV7-3 and TRBJ2-2; 8 bases are a match to TRBD2. The germline CDR1 and CDR2 sequences are SGHTA and FQGTGA. CDR3 length equals 16 residues. V was clipped by 2 bases and J by 2 bases; unmatched bases: 4. CDR3 coding DNA: TGTGCCAGCAGCTTATCTAGCGGGTTCAACACCGGGGAGCTGTTTTTT. Its protein product is CASSLSSGFNTGELFF.

The chain recombines TRBV20-1 with TRBJ2-7, with D unresolved. CDR3 size: 11 residues. CDR1 DFQATT and CDR2 SNEGSKA come from the germline V gene (reference sequence). V lost 4 bases, J lost 4 bases, and 8 bases lay in between. The CDR3 sequence: CSAIDQYEQYF. CDR3 coding DNA: TGCAGTGCTATAGACCAATACGAGCAGTACTTC.

This clone has only one observation. In DNA, the CDR3 is TGTGCCAGCAGTTTATCGGGCCAATCCACTGAAGCTTTCTTT. Amino acids: CASSLSGQSTEAFF. This rearrangement joins TRBV6-6 to TRBJ1-1; no firm D call. Trimming left V 4 bases short and J 4 bases short, with 13 bases between. Germline V gene sequence: CDR1 MNHNY, CDR2 SVGAGI (reference sequence). The CDR3 has 14 amino acids.

J is TRBJ2-1 and V is TRBV10-3; no clear D gene. The CDR3 runs 15 residues. The V gene's germline CDR1 is ENHRY and CDR2 SYGVKD. V lost 2 bases to trimming and J lost 0 bases, with 8 bases between them. The chain's CDR3 is CAISEAETSYNEQFF. CDR3 bases: TGTGCCATCAGTGAGGCCGAGACCTCCTACAATGAGCAGTTCTTC.

The chain has TRBV6-1 and TRBJ1-5; the match to TRBD1 covers 7 bases. CDR3 size: 14 residues. After removal of 2 bases from V and 6 bases from J, the junction contained 4 bases not matched to a gene. Germline V lookup: CDR1 MNHNS, CDR2 SASEGT. This CDR3 reads CASSESGGGQPQHF. In nucleotides, the CDR3 is TGTGCCAGCAGTGAATCAGGGGGGGGTCAGCCCCAGCATTTT.